Listed below are T cell receptor beta chains from one sample, sequenced in a study of T cell changes during pregnancy in multiple sclerosis. The table came from immunoSEQ multiplex PCR; TCRdb's copy has only in-frame clones and leaves some out. In the table there are under 100,000 clones, nearly 95% of which are singletons. This specimen was peripheral blood, taken in the second trimester of pregnancy. The receptors derive from a female donor with multiple sclerosis, enrolled in a pregnancy study. Each CDR3 is given with its conserved first and last residue. Fields, in order: J gene, clone size, D gene, CDR3 length, V gene, CDR3 protein, CDR3 DNA. The D gene is left open where the match is weak. Rows give clone size only sometimes, using once, few, many, or a class for an expanded clone.

j_call: TRBJ1-4; clone_size: once; d_call: TRBD1; cdr3_length: 14; v_call: TRBV28; cdr3_aa: CASTDRDTNQKLFF; cdr3_nt: TGTGCCAGCACCGACAGGGATACGAACCAAAAACTGTTTTTT
j_call: TRBJ1-1; clone_size: once; d_call: .; cdr3_length: 11; v_call: TRBV5-1; cdr3_aa: CASRVGTEAFF; cdr3_nt: TGCGCCAGCAGGGTCGGCACTGAAGCTTTCTTT
j_call: TRBJ1-2; clone_size: .; d_call: TRBD1; cdr3_length: 15; v_call: TRBV18; cdr3_aa: CASSDRTGKNYGYTF; cdr3_nt: TGTGCCAGCTCAGATCGGACAGGGAAGAACTATGGCTACACCTTC
j_call: TRBJ2-6; clone_size: .; d_call: TRBD2; cdr3_length: 16; v_call: TRBV5-1; cdr3_aa: CATGLAESSGANVLTF; cdr3_nt: TGCGCCACCGGACTAGCGGAAAGCTCTGGGGCCAACGTCCTGACTTTC
j_call: TRBJ2-2; clone_size: .; d_call: .; cdr3_length: 15; v_call: TRBV5-4; cdr3_aa: CASSLPAGGTGELFF; cdr3_nt: TGTGCCAGCAGCCTCCCGGCCGGGGGAACCGGGGAGCTGTTTTTT
j_call: TRBJ1-1; clone_size: .; d_call: .; cdr3_length: 15; v_call: TRBV10-1; cdr3_aa: CASSARQTMNTEAFF; cdr3_nt: TGCGCCAGCAGTGCGAGACAGACCATGAACACTGAAGCTTTCTTT
j_call: TRBJ2-1; clone_size: .; d_call: .; cdr3_length: 15; v_call: TRBV9; cdr3_aa: CASSVEGLDYNEQFF; cdr3_nt: TGTGCCAGCAGCGTAGAGGGACTGGACTACAATGAGCAGTTCTTC
j_call: TRBJ2-3; clone_size: .; d_call: TRBD2; cdr3_length: 15; v_call: TRBV9; cdr3_aa: CASSVASGRGDTQYF; cdr3_nt: TGTGCCAGCAGCGTGGCTAGCGGGAGAGGAGATACGCAGTATTTT
j_call: TRBJ1-1; clone_size: .; d_call: .; cdr3_length: 12; v_call: TRBV4-3; cdr3_aa: CASSQESGRAFF; cdr3_nt: TGCGCCAGCAGCCAAGAAAGCGGGCGAGCTTTCTTT
j_call: TRBJ1-5; clone_size: .; d_call: TRBD1; cdr3_length: 14; v_call: TRBV18; cdr3_aa: CASSLQGLDQPQHF; cdr3_nt: TGTGCCAGCTCACTACAGGGGTTGGATCAGCCCCAGCATTTT
j_call: TRBJ1-2; clone_size: .; d_call: .; cdr3_length: 13; v_call: TRBV29-1; cdr3_aa: CSVDNPTGWGYTF; cdr3_nt: TGCAGCGTTGATAATCCCACAGGGTGGGGCTACACCTTC
j_call: TRBJ2-4; clone_size: .; d_call: .; cdr3_length: 15; v_call: TRBV29-1; cdr3_aa: CSVCPLGGCKNIQYF; cdr3_nt: TGCAGCGTCTGTCCTCTAGGGGGTTGTAAAAACATTCAGTACTTC
j_call: TRBJ2-4; clone_size: .; d_call: .; cdr3_length: 11; v_call: TRBV5-1; cdr3_aa: CASSLDRVQYF; cdr3_nt: TGCGCCAGCAGCTTGGACAGGGTGCAGTACTTC
j_call: TRBJ2-1; clone_size: .; d_call: .; cdr3_length: 21; v_call: TRBV9; cdr3_aa: CASSVVSGVAPDPSSYNEQFF; cdr3_nt: TGTGCCAGCAGCGTAGTGTCCGGGGTAGCGCCCGATCCTAGCTCCTACAATGAGCAGTTCTTC
j_call: TRBJ1-4; clone_size: .; d_call: .; cdr3_length: 15; v_call: TRBV5-1; cdr3_aa: CASSESRLTNEKLFF; cdr3_nt: TGCGCCAGCAGTGAGTCTAGGCTAACTAATGAAAAACTGTTTTTT
j_call: TRBJ2-2; clone_size: .; d_call: .; cdr3_length: 16; v_call: TRBV5-4; cdr3_aa: CASSHGLGSRTGELFF; cdr3_nt: TGTGCCAGCAGCCACGGGCTAGGGAGCCGAACCGGGGAGCTGTTTTTT
j_call: TRBJ2-7; clone_size: .; d_call: .; cdr3_length: 12; v_call: TRBV11-2; cdr3_aa: CASGEYSYEQYF; cdr3_nt: TGTGCCAGCGGGGAGTACTCCTACGAGCAGTACTTC
j_call: TRBJ2-6; clone_size: .; d_call: .; cdr3_length: 13; v_call: TRBV5-1; cdr3_aa: CASNEGGANVLTF; cdr3_nt: TGCGCCAGCAATGAGGGTGGGGCCAACGTCCTGACTTTC
j_call: TRBJ2-7; clone_size: .; d_call: .; cdr3_length: 13; v_call: TRBV27; cdr3_aa: CASSLYTRHEQYF; cdr3_nt: TGTGCCAGCAGTTTATATACTAGGCACGAGCAGTACTTC
j_call: TRBJ2-1; clone_size: .; d_call: TRBD1; cdr3_length: 13; v_call: TRBV2; cdr3_aa: CASSRDRGGEQFF; cdr3_nt: TGTGCCAGCAGCCGTGACAGGGGTGGTGAGCAGTTCTTC
j_call: TRBJ1-2; clone_size: once; d_call: .; cdr3_length: 14; v_call: TRBV7-2; cdr3_aa: CASSLLWGGDGYTF; cdr3_nt: TGTGCCAGCAGCCTGTTGTGGGGGGGCGACGGCTACACCTTC
j_call: TRBJ1-1; clone_size: .; d_call: .; cdr3_length: 14; v_call: TRBV30; cdr3_aa: CACWGGGLGTEAFF; cdr3_nt: TGTGCCTGTTGGGGCGGGGGGCTTGGGACTGAAGCTTTCTTT
j_call: TRBJ2-7; clone_size: .; d_call: .; cdr3_length: 13; v_call: TRBV5-4; cdr3_aa: CASSFAGLLEQYF; cdr3_nt: TGTGCCAGCAGCTTCGCAGGGTTGCTCGAGCAGTACTTC
j_call: TRBJ1-1; clone_size: .; d_call: TRBD1; cdr3_length: 14; v_call: TRBV6-6; cdr3_aa: CASSWDRDLTEAFF; cdr3_nt: TGTGCCAGCAGTTGGGACAGGGATCTAACTGAAGCTTTCTTT
j_call: TRBJ2-1; clone_size: .; d_call: .; cdr3_length: 15; v_call: TRBV7-8; cdr3_aa: CASSKREDPYNEQFF; cdr3_nt: TGTGCCAGCAGCAAGAGGGAAGATCCCTACAATGAGCAGTTCTTC
j_call: TRBJ2-6; clone_size: .; d_call: .; cdr3_length: 15; v_call: TRBV6-1; cdr3_aa: CASSEASSGANVLTF; cdr3_nt: TGTGCCAGCAGTGAAGCGAGCTCTGGGGCCAACGTCCTGACTTTC
j_call: TRBJ2-7; clone_size: .; d_call: .; cdr3_length: 14; v_call: TRBV5-4; cdr3_aa: CASSLGQATYEQYF; cdr3_nt: TGTGCCAGCAGCTTGGGACAGGCGACCTACGAGCAGTACTTC
j_call: TRBJ2-3; clone_size: .; d_call: .; cdr3_length: 13; v_call: TRBV19; cdr3_aa: CASSFRAGDTQYF; cdr3_nt: TGTGCCAGTAGTTTCAGAGCAGGGGACACGCAGTATTTT
j_call: TRBJ1-1; clone_size: .; d_call: TRBD1; cdr3_length: 17; v_call: TRBV7-2; cdr3_aa: CASSLGRSGGSFPEAFF; cdr3_nt: TGTGCCAGCAGCTTAGGTCGGTCAGGGGGGTCTTTCCCTGAAGCTTTCTTT
j_call: TRBJ2-5; clone_size: .; d_call: .; cdr3_length: 16; v_call: TRBV14; cdr3_aa: CASSQDRTVLFGTQYF; cdr3_nt: TGTGCCAGCAGCCAAGACAGGACAGTATTGTTTGGGACCCAGTACTTC
j_call: TRBJ2-3; clone_size: .; d_call: .; cdr3_length: 14; v_call: TRBV19; cdr3_aa: CASRPGISTDTQYF; cdr3_nt: TGTGCCAGTCGGCCGGGGATAAGCACAGATACGCAGTATTTT
j_call: TRBJ1-1; clone_size: .; d_call: TRBD1; cdr3_length: 14; v_call: TRBV30; cdr3_aa: CAWMATGGNTEAFF; cdr3_nt: TGTGCCTGGATGGCAACAGGGGGGAACACTGAAGCTTTCTTT
j_call: TRBJ2-5; clone_size: few; d_call: .; cdr3_length: 14; v_call: TRBV7-2; cdr3_aa: CASSFRELQETQYF; cdr3_nt: TGTGCCAGCAGCTTCCGGGAGCTCCAAGAGACCCAGTACTTC
j_call: TRBJ2-5; clone_size: .; d_call: TRBD1; cdr3_length: 18; v_call: TRBV7-6; cdr3_aa: CASSLVSCLDRRGVTQYF; cdr3_nt: TGTGCCAGCAGCTTGGTGTCGTGTCTGGACAGGAGAGGGGTGACCCAGTACTTC
j_call: TRBJ2-7; clone_size: once; d_call: TRBD1; cdr3_length: 15; v_call: TRBV27; cdr3_aa: CASSLHGQGSYEQYF; cdr3_nt: TGTGCCAGCAGTTTACACGGACAGGGATCCTACGAGCAGTACTTC
j_call: TRBJ2-7; clone_size: once; d_call: TRBD2; cdr3_length: 17; v_call: TRBV4-1; cdr3_aa: CASSQGDGGRRTYEQYF; cdr3_nt: TGCGCCAGCAGCCAGGGGGACGGGGGGAGAAGGACCTACGAGCAGTACTTC
j_call: TRBJ1-1; clone_size: .; d_call: TRBD1; cdr3_length: 15; v_call: TRBV19; cdr3_aa: CASSIRQGMNTEAFF; cdr3_nt: TGTGCCAGTAGTATTCGACAGGGGATGAACACTGAAGCTTTCTTT